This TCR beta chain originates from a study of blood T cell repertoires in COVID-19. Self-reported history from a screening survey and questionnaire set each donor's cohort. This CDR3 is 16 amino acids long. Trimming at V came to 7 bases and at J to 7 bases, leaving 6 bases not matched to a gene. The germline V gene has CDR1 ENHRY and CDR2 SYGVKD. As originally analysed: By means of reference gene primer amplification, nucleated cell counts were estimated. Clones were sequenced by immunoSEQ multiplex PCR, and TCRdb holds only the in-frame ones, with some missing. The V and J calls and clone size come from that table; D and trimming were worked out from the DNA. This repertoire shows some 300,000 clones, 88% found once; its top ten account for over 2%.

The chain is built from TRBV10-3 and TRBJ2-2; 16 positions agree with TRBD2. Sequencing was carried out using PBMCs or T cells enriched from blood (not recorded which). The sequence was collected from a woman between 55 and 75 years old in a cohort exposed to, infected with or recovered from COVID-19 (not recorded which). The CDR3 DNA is TGTGCCATCAAGAAGGGACTAGCGGGAGGGGTCGGGGAGCTGTTTTTT. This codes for CAIKKGLAGGVGELFF.